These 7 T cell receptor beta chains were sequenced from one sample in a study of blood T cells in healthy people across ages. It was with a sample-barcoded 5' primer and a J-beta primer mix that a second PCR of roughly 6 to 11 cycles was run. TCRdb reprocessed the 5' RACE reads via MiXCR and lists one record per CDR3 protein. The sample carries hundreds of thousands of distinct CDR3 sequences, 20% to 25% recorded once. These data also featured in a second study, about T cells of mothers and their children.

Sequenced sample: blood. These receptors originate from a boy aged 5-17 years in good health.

CDR3 sequence (DNA): TGTGCCAGCGCCTCGATCAGGGAAGAGACCCAGTACTTC. This sequence encodes CASASIREETQYF. The V and J genes are TRBV6-1 and TRBJ2-5; D possibly corresponds to TRBD1 (5 bases). V was trimmed by 8 bases and J by 3 bases, leaving 13 bases between them. Germline V gene sequence: CDR1 MNHNS, CDR2 SASEGT. The CDR3 spans 13 residues.

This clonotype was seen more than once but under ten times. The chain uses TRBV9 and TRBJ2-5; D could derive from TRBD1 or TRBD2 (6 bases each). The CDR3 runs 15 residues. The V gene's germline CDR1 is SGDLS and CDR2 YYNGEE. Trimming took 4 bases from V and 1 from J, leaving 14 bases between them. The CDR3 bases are TGTGCCAGCAGCCCAAGGGGGGCTATCCAAGAGACCCAGTACTTC. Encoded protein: CASSPRGAIQETQYF.

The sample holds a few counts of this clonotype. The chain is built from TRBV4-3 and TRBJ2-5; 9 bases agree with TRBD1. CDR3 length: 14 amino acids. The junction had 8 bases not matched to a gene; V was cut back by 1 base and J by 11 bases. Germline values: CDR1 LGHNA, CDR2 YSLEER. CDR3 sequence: CASSQVGTGFEQYF. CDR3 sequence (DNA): TGCGCCAGCAGCCAAGTAGGGACAGGGTTTGAGCAGTACTTC.

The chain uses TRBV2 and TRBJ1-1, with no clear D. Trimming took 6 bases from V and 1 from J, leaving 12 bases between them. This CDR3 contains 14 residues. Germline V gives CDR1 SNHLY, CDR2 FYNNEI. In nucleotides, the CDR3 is TGTGCCAGCAGCGCAGAGGGAAAGAACACTGAAGCTTTCTTT. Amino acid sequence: CASSAEGKNTEAFF.

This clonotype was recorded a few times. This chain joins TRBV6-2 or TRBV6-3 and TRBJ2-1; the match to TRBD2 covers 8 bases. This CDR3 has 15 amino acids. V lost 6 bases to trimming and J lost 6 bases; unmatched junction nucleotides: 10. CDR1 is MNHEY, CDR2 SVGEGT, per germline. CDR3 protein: CASRAWGLGFNEQFF. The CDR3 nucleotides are TGTGCCAGCAGAGCATGGGGACTAGGATTCAATGAGCAGTTCTTC.

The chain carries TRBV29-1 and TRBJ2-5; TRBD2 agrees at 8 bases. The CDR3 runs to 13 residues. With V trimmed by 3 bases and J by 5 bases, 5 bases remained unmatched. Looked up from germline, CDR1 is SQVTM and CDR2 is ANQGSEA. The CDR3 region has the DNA TGCAGCGTTGATGCGGGAGGTGGTGAGACCCAGTACTTC. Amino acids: CSVDAGGGETQYF.

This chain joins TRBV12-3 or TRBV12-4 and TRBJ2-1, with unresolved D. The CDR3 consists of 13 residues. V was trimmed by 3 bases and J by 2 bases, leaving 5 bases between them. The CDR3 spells CASSFLTYNEQFF. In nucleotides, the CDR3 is TGTGCCAGCAGTTTCCTGACCTACAATGAGCAGTTCTTC.